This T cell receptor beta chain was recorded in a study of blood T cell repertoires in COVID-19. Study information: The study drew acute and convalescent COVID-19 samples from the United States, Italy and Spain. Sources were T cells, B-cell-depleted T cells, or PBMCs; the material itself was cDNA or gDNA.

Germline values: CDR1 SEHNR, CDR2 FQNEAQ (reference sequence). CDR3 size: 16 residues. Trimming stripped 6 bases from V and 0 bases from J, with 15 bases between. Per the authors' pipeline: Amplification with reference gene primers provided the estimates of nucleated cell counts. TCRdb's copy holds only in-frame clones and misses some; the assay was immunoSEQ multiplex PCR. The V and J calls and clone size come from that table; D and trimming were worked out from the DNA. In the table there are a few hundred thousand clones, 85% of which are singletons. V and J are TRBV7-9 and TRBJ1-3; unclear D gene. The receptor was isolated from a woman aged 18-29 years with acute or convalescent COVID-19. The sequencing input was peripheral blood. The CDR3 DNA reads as TGTGCCAGCAGACGAGGGCAGGATCACTCTGGAAACACCATATATTTT. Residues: CASRRGQDHSGNTIYF.